This T cell receptor beta chain originates from a study of CD8+CD57+ T cells in acquired aplastic anemia. Background on the study: Mean yield of DNA from sorted CD4+ and CD8+ cells was 2.5 to 4 ug.

The patients chosen for sequencing had shown expansion of CD8+CD57+ cells (detected by flow cytometry). Patients were untreated when blood was sampled. General study points: Controls did not differ significantly from patients in CD8+ Simpson's diversity. More than 25 was the count of CD8+ CDR3 sequences that patients shared with controls.

This clonotype was seen just once. What it binds is not known. CDR3 length: 14 residues. In germline, CDR1 is SGHTA, CDR2 FQGTGA. TCR beta VDJ combinations and CDR3 sequences were profiled from genomic DNA. TCRdb reprocessed the reads with MiXCR, giving one entry per CDR3 protein. The data show 260,000 or so distinct CDR3 sequences, with 82% seen just once and less than 50% held by the top ten. Sequenced material: sorted CD4+, CD8+, or CD8+CD57+ T cells (not recorded which) from PBMCs. This TCR was recovered from a human donor with aplastic anemia. The V and J genes are TRBV7-3 and TRBJ2-3; weak D call: TRBD2 (7 bases). CDR3 sequence reads: CSPSLRGGARVKYF. CDR3 nucleotides: TGTTCCCCCAGCCTACGAGGGGGGGCCCGGGTCAAGTATTTT.